This entry lists 12 T cell receptor beta chains sequenced from one sample in a study of cytomegalovirus exposure and HLA in healthy donors. Vbeta (60) and Jbeta (13) primers were used in the PCR. Sequenced by immunoSEQ multiplex PCR; TCRdb stores in-frame clones only, minus some. Of 180,000 or so clones in the sample, approximately 80% were seen once. The sample consisted of PBMCs. These receptor sequences come from a woman younger than 30 in good health and CMV-seronegative.

The chain is built from TRBV28 and TRBJ1-4, with TRBD1 matching 7 bases. Trimming removed 2 bases from V and 3 bases from J; junction bases left unmatched: 6. The CDR3 length is 16 residues. Looked up from germline, CDR1 is MDHEN and CDR2 is SYDVKM. CDR3 in amino acids: CASSLVSGTANEKLFF. For the CDR3, the DNA is TGTGCCAGCAGTTTAGTGTCCGGGACAGCTAATGAAAAACTGTTTTTT.

In this sample, this clone turned up a few times. V is TRBV6-4 and J is TRBJ2-1; the match to TRBD1 covers 11 bases. J was trimmed by 7 bases and V by 6 bases; bases with no gene match: 8. The CDR3 loop spans 15 amino acids. Germline lookup yields CDR1 MRHNA and CDR2 SNTAGT. CDR3 nucleotide sequence: TGTGCCAGCAGCGCGGGACAGGGGGATTTTAATGAGCAGTTCTTC. It is translated as CASSAGQGDFNEQFF.

There are a few counts of this clone. The genes are TRBV27 and TRBJ1-5, with 8 positions matching TRBD1. The CDR3 contains 14 residues. V lost 10 bases and J lost 3; bases outside the gene matches: 8. Germline CDR1 is MNHEY and CDR2 is SMNVEV (reference sequence). The CDR3 loop is CATRGTGINQPQHF. CDR3 in DNA: TGTGCCACCAGGGGGACAGGCATCAATCAGCCCCAGCATTTT.

The table lists this clone with a count of one. This chain uses TRBV5-5 with TRBJ2-3; the D is unclear. CDR1 and CDR2 (germline): SGHKS, YYEKEE (reference sequence). V was pared by 0 bases and J by 6 bases, with 11 bases between. The CDR3 is 14 amino acids. DNA for the CDR3: TGTGCCAGCAGCTTGGGCGTTCAATCGGATACGCAGTATTTT. This translates into CASSLGVQSDTQYF.

This sequence joins TRBV27 and TRBJ2-7; D is unclear. Trimming took 5 bases from V and 3 from J, leaving 11 bases between them. The CDR3 sequence is 13 residues long. Germline V gives CDR1 MNHEY, CDR2 SMNVEV (reference sequence). The CDR3 reads CASSPSTGYEQYF. Here the CDR3 DNA reads TGTGCCAGCAGTCCCTCTACGGGCTACGAGCAGTACTTC.

The chain employs TRBV7-8 and TRBJ2-7; a possible D gene is TRBD2 (5 bases). The germline gives CDR1 SGHVS, CDR2 FQNEAQ. The length of the CDR3 is 14 residues. The V gene lost 1 base and the J gene lost 6 bases, with 13 bases spanning the gap. CDR3 protein: CASSLGPERVEQYF. CDR3 coding DNA: TGTGCCAGCAGCTTAGGGCCGGAGAGGGTCGAGCAGTACTTC.

CDR3 nucleotide sequence: TGTGCCAGTAGGACAGGGAAGTCTGAAGCTTTCTTT. Encoded protein: CASRTGKSEAFF. J is TRBJ1-1 and V is TRBV19; 7 bases agree with TRBD1. This CDR3 comprises 12 residues. V was pared by 6 bases and J by 6 bases, with 4 bases of the junction left unmatched. CDR1 and CDR2 (germline): LNHDA, SQIVND (reference sequence).

This clone was found a few times. This chain connects TRBV18 to TRBJ2-1, with TRBD2 matching over 8 bases. The CDR3 extends over 14 amino acids. Looked up from germline, CDR1 is KGHSH and CDR2 is LQKENI. J gave up 6 bases and V 5 bases, and 6 bases lay outside the gene matches. The CDR3 sequence: CASSSRTSFNEQFF. In DNA, the CDR3 is TGTGCCAGCTCATCTAGGACTAGCTTCAATGAGCAGTTCTTC.

On this clone itself: The sample holds other DNA sequences that translate to the same CDR3. The chain carries TRBV14 and TRBJ2-1; the D gene is possibly TRBD1 (5 bases). V was trimmed by 0 bases and J by 6 bases, leaving 18 bases between them. Per the germline V gene, CDR1 is SGHDN and CDR2 is FVKESK. This CDR3 has 17 amino acids. The CDR3 spells CASSQDWGPGGSNEQFF. Written as DNA, the CDR3 is TGTGCCAGCAGCCAAGATTGGGGCCCAGGCGGATCCAATGAGCAGTTCTTC.

This clone was counted between two and nine times. The CDR3 DNA sequence: TGTGCCAGCAGTTTATCCGGACTAGCGGGAGCGTCCGGGGAGCTGTTTTTT. Its translation is CASSLSGLAGASGELFF. V and J are TRBV28 and TRBJ2-2, with 13 bases that match TRBD2. The CDR3 contains 17 residues. The trim removed 1 base at V and 6 bases at J, leaving 5 bases unmatched. Germline V gives CDR1 MDHEN, CDR2 SYDVKM.

Only one count was recorded for this clone. The chain links TRBV4-1 to TRBJ2-1, with 9 positions matching TRBD2. CDR1 and CDR2 (germline): MGHRA, YSYEKL. The CDR3 extends over 16 amino acids. J lost 2 bases, V lost 5 bases, and 7 bases had no gene match. The CDR3 DNA reads TGCGCCAGCAGCTCTTTAGCGGGAGCCCCCTACAATGAGCAGTTCTTC. This codes for CASSSLAGAPYNEQFF.

A remark on this clone: Additional DNA sequences in this sample encode the identical CDR3. DNA for the CDR3: TGTGCCTGGAGTTTCGGGGGGGTAGGCTACGAGCAGTACTTC. Its protein is CAWSFGGVGYEQYF. The chain links TRBV30 to TRBJ2-7, with 8 bases aligning to TRBD2. The CDR3 length is 14 residues. Germline-derived CDR1 and CDR2 are GTSNPN and SVGIG (reference sequence). V lost 2 bases to trimming and J lost 3 bases; unmatched junction nucleotides: 6.